This T cell receptor beta chain was recorded in a study of glioma-infiltrating T cells. Study conclusions and caveats: CDR3 overlap between tissue and blood was very small. Tissue-blood divergence was below expectation in non-neoplastic patients, above in gliomas.

For this clonotype: What it binds is unknown.

Amplification of TCR alpha and beta CDR3 regions from RNA used iRepertoire nested multiplex PCR. Input was roughly 100-450 ng of tissue mRNA or PBMC total RNA. One entry per CDR3 protein results from TCRdb running MiXCR on the multiplex PCR reads. The repertoire holds roughly 20,000 distinct CDR3 sequences, with under 30% as singletons. Trimming removed 6 bases from V and 4 bases from J, with 12 bases in between. There are 14 residues in the CDR3. The receptor was derived from a human donor with low-grade glioma or glioblastoma, undergoing nonglioma brain surgery, or in good health (not recorded which). The chain couples TRBV12-3 or TRBV12-4 to TRBJ2-2, with D possibly being TRBD2 (6 bases). Material: glioma tissue, nonneoplastic brain tissue, or PBMCs (not recorded which). The CDR3 region has the DNA TGTGCCAGCAGGCCACCGGGGGTCACCGGGGAGCTGTTTTTT. Amino acid sequence: CASRPPGVTGELFF.